This TCR beta chain comes out of a study of CD8+ T cells in alopecia areata. Points from the study as a whole: Patients shared TCRs less clearly than mice did, possibly for HLA-related reasons. With tofacitinib ongoing, many expanded lesional clones persisted in both scalp and blood. Scalp clonality and expanded CD8+ clones among the top 100 showed significant decreases with tofacitinib.

Treatment of the sample: oral pan-JAK inhibitor, 5-10 mg twice daily. From PBMCs, CD4+ and CD8+ T cells were sorted. Trimming took 0 bases from V and 4 from J, leaving 13 bases between them. The CDR3 has 15 amino acids. Germline CDR1 and CDR2: SGHRS and YFSETQ. With regard to this clone: The antigen is undetermined.

It was cDNA, reverse transcribed from extracted RNA, that served as the sequencing template. TCRdb keeps only in-frame clones here, not all; method: immunoSEQ multiplex PCR. The repertoire holds under 250,000 clones, with under 75% as singletons. This TCR was sampled from a human donor with alopecia areata. The chain combines TRBV5-1 with TRBJ1-1, with D possibly matching TRBD1 (6 bases). This specimen consisted of CD4+ T cells sorted from blood, obtained at week 4, from a patient treated with tofacitinib. The CDR3 DNA sequence: TGCGCCAGCAGCTTGGTTGGGGGCTCGGGCACTGAAGCTTTCTTT. Encoded protein: CASSLVGGSGTEAFF.